Listed here are 14 T cell receptor beta chains from one sample, sequenced in a study of CD8 T cells in ankylosing spondylitis. MiXCR, applied by TCRdb to the 5' RACE reads, yields one record per CDR3 protein. Of tens of thousands of distinct CDR3 sequences detected, more than 5.5% appear once; the ten largest clones hold approximately 4.5%. The sequencing sample was made of synovial fluid, either unsorted or a sorted T cell fraction (not recorded which). The receptor set was obtained from a male donor with ankylosing spondylitis.

This chain links TRBV4-2 with TRBJ2-2, with 14 bases fitting TRBD2. With 4 bases clipped from V and 2 bases from J, the junction kept 12 bases outside the gene matches. The germline V gene encodes CDR1 LGHNA and CDR2 YNFKEQ. This CDR3 is built from 20 residues. The CDR3 DNA reads TGTGCCAGCAGCCTTAGGGGACCGGGACTAGCGGGAGTAAACACCGGGGAGCTGTTTTTT. This codes for CASSLRGPGLAGVNTGELFF.

The sample holds many counts of this clonotype. CDR3 region: CASRRPGQTMGEQYF. DNA for the CDR3: TGTGCCAGCAGGAGACCTGGACAGACAATGGGGGAGCAGTACTTC. The chain is built from TRBV12-3 or TRBV12-4 and TRBJ2-7, with D possibly matching TRBD1 (6 bases). The CDR3 contains 15 residues. The ends were cut back, 6 bases at V and 7 bases at J, with 22 bases in the middle.

This clonotype was seen a handful of times. The chain employs TRBV27 and TRBJ1-1; 9 bases align to TRBD1. This CDR3 is 17 amino acids long. CDR1 is MNHEY, CDR2 SMNVEV, per germline (reference sequence). J lost 4 bases, V lost 4 bases, and 13 bases had no gene match. CDR3 protein: CASSSGSIRDRATEAFF. The CDR3 region has the DNA TGTGCCAGCAGTTCAGGGAGTATCCGGGACAGGGCCACTGAAGCTTTCTTT.

This clonotype was seen many times. This sequence joins TRBV7-8 and TRBJ2-7; D call uncertain. Deletions cut 2 bases from V and 3 bases from J, with 8 bases between. CDR3 length: 13 amino acids. The germline V gene encodes CDR1 SGHVS and CDR2 FQNEAQ. CDR3 DNA sequence: TGTGCCAGCAGCTTACGCGCTGACTACGAGCAGTACTTC. Its protein is CASSLRADYEQYF.

This clonotype was seen many times. This chain joins TRBV20-1 and TRBJ2-2, with 14 bases aligning to TRBD2. Losses at the gene ends were 3 bases for V and 5 bases for J; bases not matched to a gene: 11. CDR3 size: 18 residues. Germline loops: CDR1 DFQATT, CDR2 SNEGSKA (reference sequence). CDR3 DNA sequence: TGCAGTGCTAGCGGAACCGGGACTAGCGGGAGACGGACCGGGGAGCTGTTTTTT. Encoded protein: CSASGTGTSGRRTGELFF.

As for this clonotype: Compared with germline, one end of the junction differs, possibly owing to a read error. The rearrangement uses TRBV2 and TRBJ2-3, with D tentatively TRBD1 or TRBD2 (5 bases each). The CDR3 runs 15 residues. Germline V gene data show CDR1 as SNHLY and CDR2 as FYNNEI. The CDR3 region is CVSSITVGDADTQYF. DNA for the CDR3: TGTGTCAGCAGTATCACTGTCGGGGACGCAGATACGCAGTATTTT. The entire variable domain, with the rest obtained from reference TRBV2 and TRBJ2-3, is as follows: EPEVTQTPSHQVTQMGQEVILRCVPISNHLYFYWYRQILGQKVEFLVSFYNNEISEKSEIFDDQFSVERPDGSNFTLKIRSTKLEDSAMYFCVSSITVGDADTQYFGPGTRLTVL.

This clonotype has just a few counts. This sequence joins TRBV7-3 and TRBJ1-2; D perhaps matches TRBD1 (6 bases). Germline-derived CDR1 and CDR2 are SGHTA and FQGTGA. V lost 1 base, J lost 6 bases, and 12 bases lay in between. This CDR3 contains 14 residues. CDR3 DNA: TGTGCCAGCAGCTTAATCCCGGGGGCGCATGGCTACACCTTC. As protein: CASSLIPGAHGYTF. Full variable domain (outside the CDR3, taken from reference TRBV7-3 and TRBJ1-2): GAGVSQTPSNKVTEKGKYVELRCDPISGHTALYWYRQSLGQGPEFLIYFQGTGAADDSGLPNDRFFAVRPEGSVSTLKIQRTERGDSAVYLCASSLIPGAHGYTFGSGTRLTVV.

This clonotype was detected only a few times. The V gene is TRBV20-1, the J gene TRBJ2-5; 7 positions agree with TRBD2. The CDR3 length is 13 residues. After removal of 6 bases from V and 4 bases from J, the junction contained 8 bases not matched to a gene. From germline, CDR1 is DFQATT and CDR2 SNEGSKA (reference sequence). CDR3 DNA sequence: TGCAGTGCGAGACTAGCCGGTGTAGAGACCCAGTACTTC. Translation gives CSARLAGVETQYF.

This clonotype was seen only a few times. The chain carries TRBV7-8 and TRBJ2-2; 15 bases fit TRBD2. V lost 5 bases and J lost 4; bases outside the gene matches: 5. Germline assignment: CDR1 SGHVS and CDR2 FQNEAQ. The CDR3 contains 17 residues. For the CDR3, the DNA is TGTGCCAGCAGCCAGGGACTAGCGGGAGGAGGCACCGGGGAGCTGTTTTTT. This translates into CASSQGLAGGGTGELFF.

There are many counts of this clonotype. The rearrangement joins TRBV6-5 to TRBJ2-3; 9 nucleotides line up with TRBD2. Germline CDR1 reads MNHEY; CDR2 reads SVGAGI. The CDR3 totals 16 residues. The junction had 10 bases not matched to a gene; V was cut back by 4 bases and J by 5 bases. CDR3 in amino acids: CASSSLWREGQDTQYF. The CDR3 DNA reads as TGTGCCAGCAGTTCCCTGTGGCGGGAGGGCCAAGATACGCAGTATTTT.

This clonotype has at least ten counts. The chain's CDR3 is CASSHRQGRDTGELFF. CDR3 sequence (DNA): TGTGCCAGCAGCCACAGACAGGGGAGGGACACCGGGGAGCTGTTTTTT. The chain joins TRBV7-9 to TRBJ2-2; tentatively, D is TRBD1 (8 bases). Trimming stripped 5 bases from V and 3 bases from J, with 16 bases between. The CDR3 covers 16 residues. Per the germline V gene, CDR1 is SEHNR and CDR2 is FQNEAQ (reference sequence).

In its sample, this clonotype was seen many times. V gene TRBV2 combines with J gene TRBJ2-5, with a weak D call TRBD2 (5 bases). From germline, CDR1 is SNHLY and CDR2 FYNNEI. CDR3 size: 13 residues. Between the trimmed V and J ends, which lost 5 bases and 1 base, there was a span of 8 bases. The CDR3 sequence: CASSLSGQETQYF. Here the CDR3 DNA reads TGTGCCAGCAGTTTAAGCGGCCAAGAGACCCAGTACTTC.

This clonotype was counted ten times or more. The V gene is TRBV7-9, the J gene TRBJ1-6; no firm D call. From germline, CDR1 is SEHNR and CDR2 FQNEAQ (reference sequence). The CDR3 totals 16 residues. V lost 3 bases and J 8 bases, leaving 17 bases between the germline ends. The CDR3 is CASSLGMEGRDSPLHF. The CDR3 nucleotides are TGTGCCAGCAGCTTGGGGATGGAGGGCCGAGATTCACCCCTCCACTTT.

This clonotype has just a few counts. The chain has TRBV2 and TRBJ1-1, with a possible D match to TRBD1 (6 bases). This CDR3 region has 13 residues. CDR1 SNHLY and CDR2 FYNNEI come from the germline V gene. Trimming stripped 7 bases from V and 11 bases from J, with 20 bases between. The CDR3 here is CASNPNQGQSAFF. Here the CDR3 DNA reads TGTGCCAGCAACCCAAACCAGGGGCAGTCGGCTTTCTTT.